The rows below give T cell receptor beta chains drawn from one sample of a study of CD8 T cells in ankylosing spondylitis. TCRdb reprocessed the 5' RACE reads with MiXCR, giving one entry per CDR3 protein. The repertoire holds approximately 290,000 distinct CDR3 sequences, with around 21% as singletons. The sequencing input was blood, either unsorted or a sorted T cell fraction (not recorded which). The receptors shown here come from a female donor with ankylosing spondylitis or in good health (not recorded which). The CDR3 runs from the conserved cysteine through the conserved F or W. Fields, in order: V gene, clone size, CDR3 protein. Only part of the rows carry a size: once, few, many, or a class if the clone is expanded.

V: TRBV20-1; size: -; CDR3: CSAWGQSEQYF
V: TRBV2; size: -; CDR3: CASRAGGGYTF
V: TRBV19; size: -; CDR3: CASSLGEVNTEAFF
V: TRBV19; size: few; CDR3: CASTPGQGGNIQYF
V: TRBV6-1; size: many; CDR3: CASRWDSRNTEAFF
V: TRBV7-2; size: -; CDR3: CASSLAVTSADTQYF
V: TRBV7-2; size: few; CDR3: CASSFREALSYEQYF
V: TRBV11-2; size: -; CDR3: CASSDAGTSGYNEQFF
V: TRBV20-1; size: -; CDR3: CSAEGGRTNYGYTF
V: TRBV20-1; size: few; CDR3: CSAGGGGQIYEQYF
V: TRBV4-3; size: few; CDR3: CASSRITGANVLTF
V: TRBV5-5; size: few; CDR3: CASNQAGDTQYF
V: TRBV5-1; size: -; CDR3: CASSLYEGVYEQYF
V: TRBV7-9; size: -; CDR3: CASSPRQGPAFF
V: TRBV10-3; size: -; CDR3: CATMERGKNIQYF